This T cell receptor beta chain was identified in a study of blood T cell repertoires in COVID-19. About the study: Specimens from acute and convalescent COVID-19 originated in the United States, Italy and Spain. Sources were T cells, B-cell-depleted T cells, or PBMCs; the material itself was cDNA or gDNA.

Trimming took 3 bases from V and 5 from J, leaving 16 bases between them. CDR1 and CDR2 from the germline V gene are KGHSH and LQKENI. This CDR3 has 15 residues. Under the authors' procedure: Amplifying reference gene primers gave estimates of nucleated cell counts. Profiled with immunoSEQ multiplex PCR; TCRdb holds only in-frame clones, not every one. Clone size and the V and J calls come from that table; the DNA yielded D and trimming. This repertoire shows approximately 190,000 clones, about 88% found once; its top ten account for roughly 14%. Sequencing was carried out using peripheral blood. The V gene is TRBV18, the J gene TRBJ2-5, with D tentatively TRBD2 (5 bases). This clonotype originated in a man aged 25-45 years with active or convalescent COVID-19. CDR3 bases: TGTGCCAGCTCACCCGGCCGGGGTGGCGGGGAGACCCAGTACTTC. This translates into CASSPGRGGGETQYF.